Listed here is a single T cell receptor (beta chain). The record originates from a study of blood T cell repertoires in COVID-19. Study details: Acute-phase and convalescent COVID-19 samples originated in the United States, Italy and Spain. From T cells, B-cell-depleted T cells, or PBMCs came the material, which was cDNA or gDNA.

Original data processing: Nucleated cell counts were estimated from reference gene primer amplification. Sequencing used immunoSEQ multiplex PCR; TCRdb keeps in-frame clones, though not all of them. V, J and clone size were drawn from that table, and D and trimming were deduced from the DNA. The table has more than 45,000 clones, roughly 87% seen once. V gave up 2 bases and J gave up 2 bases, with 10 bases separating them. Germline V CDR1 and CDR2: MNHEY, SMNVEV (reference sequence). The CDR3 has 14 residues. The TCR was taken from a human donor with active COVID-19. The donor label of this sample is uncertain. Sequenced: peripheral blood. This sequence joins TRBV27 and TRBJ2-7; weak D call: TRBD1 (5 bases). The CDR3 spells CASSLGSRAYEQYF. The CDR3 DNA is TGTGCCAGCAGTTTAGGTTCCAGGGCCTACGAGCAGTACTTC.